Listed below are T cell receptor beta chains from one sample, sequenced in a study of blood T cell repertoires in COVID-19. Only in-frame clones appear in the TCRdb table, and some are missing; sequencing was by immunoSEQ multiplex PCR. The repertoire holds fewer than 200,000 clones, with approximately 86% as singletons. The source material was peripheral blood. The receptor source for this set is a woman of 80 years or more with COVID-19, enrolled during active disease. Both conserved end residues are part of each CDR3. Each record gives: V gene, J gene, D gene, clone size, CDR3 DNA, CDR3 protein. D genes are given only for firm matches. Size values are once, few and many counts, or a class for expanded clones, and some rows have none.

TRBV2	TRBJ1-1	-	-	TGTGCCAGCACTGAACGGTGGACTGAAGCTTTCTTT	CASTERWTEAFF
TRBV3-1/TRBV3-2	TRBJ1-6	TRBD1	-	TGTGCCAGCAGCCAAGTAATACAGGGGGCATCACCCCTCCACTTT	CASSQVIQGASPLHF
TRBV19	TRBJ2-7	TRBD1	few	TGTGCCAGTACCAACGCCGGGACAGGGGTTTACGAGCAGTACTTC	CASTNAGTGVYEQYF
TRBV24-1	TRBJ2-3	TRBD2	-	TGTGCCACCAGTGACCACCCCCCTAGCGGGGGGCTGGGTACGCAGTATTTT	CATSDHPPSGGLGTQYF
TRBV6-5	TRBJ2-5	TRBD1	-	TGTGCCAGCAGTTACCAACAGGGGGTTGGTGAGACCCAGTACTTC	CASSYQQGVGETQYF
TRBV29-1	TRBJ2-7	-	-	TGCAGCGTTGAAGATAGGGGGACGCAGTACTTC	CSVEDRGTQYF
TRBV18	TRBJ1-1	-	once	TGTGCCAGCTCACCGCGGGCGGCGTCGAACACTGAAGCTTTCTTT	CASSPRAASNTEAFF
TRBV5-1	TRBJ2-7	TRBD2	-	TGCGCCAGCAGCCAACGGACTAGCGGGAGGCAGGTCTATTACGAGCAGTACTTC	CASSQRTSGRQVYYEQYF
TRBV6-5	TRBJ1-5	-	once	TGTGCCAGCAGTACAGGGTCTAGCAATCAGCCCCAGCATTTT	CASSTGSSNQPQHF
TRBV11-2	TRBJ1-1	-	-	TGTGCCAGCAGCTTACTCTTTTCGGGGACTGAAGCTTTCTTT	CASSLLFSGTEAFF
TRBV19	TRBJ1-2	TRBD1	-	TGTGCCAGTAGTATTCCCCCGGGACAGGGGGCCGGTGGCTACACCTTC	CASSIPPGQGAGGYTF
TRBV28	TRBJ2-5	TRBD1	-	TGTGCCAGCAGTATAAGACAGGGTGAAGAGACCCAGTACTTC	CASSIRQGEETQYF
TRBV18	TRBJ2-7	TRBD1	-	TGTGCCAGCTCGGACAGACAGGGAAGGCCCTACGAGCAGTACTTC	CASSDRQGRPYEQYF
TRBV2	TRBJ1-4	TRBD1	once	TGTGCCAGCCACGAGAGGGGGCCCGGTGAAAAACTGTTTTTT	CASHERGPGEKLFF
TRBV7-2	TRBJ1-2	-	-	TGTGCCAGCAGCTTAGACGGGAATTCCTATGGCTACACCTTC	CASSLDGNSYGYTF
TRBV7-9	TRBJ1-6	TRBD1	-	TGTGCCAGCAGCCTCGCCGGACAGGGCCCGGCACCCCTCCACTTT	CASSLAGQGPAPLHF
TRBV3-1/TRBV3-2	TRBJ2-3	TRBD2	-	TGTGCCAGCAGCCCACTAGCGGGGGGGCCCGGAGATACGCAGTATTTT	CASSPLAGGPGDTQYF
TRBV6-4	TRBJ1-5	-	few	TGTGCCAGCAGTACCCAGGCGGGTCAGCCCCAGCATTTT	CASSTQAGQPQHF
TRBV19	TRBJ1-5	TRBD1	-	TGTGCCAGTAGTATTTCCCCGGGGGACAGGGGAAAGCCCCAGCATTTT	CASSISPGDRGKPQHF
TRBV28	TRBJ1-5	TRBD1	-	TGTGCCAGCAGTTCGGGACAGGGCCCCCAGCCCCAGCATTTT	CASSSGQGPQPQHF
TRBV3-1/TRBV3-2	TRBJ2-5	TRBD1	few	TGTGCCAGCAGCCAAGGTCAGGGACAGTGGGAGACCCAGTACTTC	CASSQGQGQWETQYF
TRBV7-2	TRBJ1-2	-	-	TGTGCCAGCAGCCTCAACTATGGCTACACCTTC	CASSLNYGYTF
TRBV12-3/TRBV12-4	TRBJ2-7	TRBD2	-	TGTGCCAGCAGTTCTAGCGGGAGCCACGAGCAGTACTTC	CASSSSGSHEQYF
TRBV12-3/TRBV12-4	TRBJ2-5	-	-	TGTGCCAGCAGTTCAGGCCAAGAGACCCAGTACTTC	CASSSGQETQYF
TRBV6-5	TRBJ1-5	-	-	TGTGCCAGCAGGCAGGTGCCCAATCAGCCCCAGCATTTT	CASRQVPNQPQHF
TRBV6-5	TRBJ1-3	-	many	TGTGCCAGCAGTTACTCGAGAGGGCCCACTGGAAACACCATATATTTT	CASSYSRGPTGNTIYF
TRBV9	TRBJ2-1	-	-	TGTGCCAGCAGCGCATCCTCCTACAATGAGCAGTTCTTC	CASSASSYNEQFF
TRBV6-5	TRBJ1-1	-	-	TGTGCCAGCAGCTACAGTACAAACACTGAAGCTTTCTTT	CASSYSTNTEAFF
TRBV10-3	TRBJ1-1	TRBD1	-	TGTGCCATCAGTGAGTCGCGGACAGGGGGCGTGAACACTGAAGCTTTCTTT	CAISESRTGGVNTEAFF
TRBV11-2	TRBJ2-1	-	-	TGTGCCAGCAGCCCAATCCAACCAGGGTGGCGGACCTTCTACAATGAGCAGTTCTTC	CASSPIQPGWRTFYNEQFF
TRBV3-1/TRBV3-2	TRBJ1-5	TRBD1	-	TGTGCCAGCAGCCAGGCCGGGACAGATAGCAATCAGCCCCAGCATTTT	CASSQAGTDSNQPQHF
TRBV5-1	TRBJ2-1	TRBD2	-	TGCGCCAGCAGTAGGGGACCCCTGACTAGCGGGGCTGACGAGCAGTTCTTC	CASSRGPLTSGADEQFF
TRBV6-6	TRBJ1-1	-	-	TGTGCCAGCAGTCCCACGGACAGGAACACTGAAGCTTTCTTT	CASSPTDRNTEAFF
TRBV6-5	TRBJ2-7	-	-	TGTGCCAGCAGTAGGGGGGGGGTTACCTCCTACGAGCAGTACTTC	CASSRGGVTSYEQYF
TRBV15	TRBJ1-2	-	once	TGTGCCACCAGCAGAGAGGGGCGAAGCTATGGCTACACCTTC	CATSREGRSYGYTF
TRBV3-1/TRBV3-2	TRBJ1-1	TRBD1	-	TGTGCCAGCAGCCCTCTCGGACAGGCAAACACTGAAGCTTTCTTT	CASSPLGQANTEAFF
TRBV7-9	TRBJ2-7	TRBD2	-	TGTGCCAGCAGCCAGGGACTAGCCACCTACGAGCAGTACTTC	CASSQGLATYEQYF
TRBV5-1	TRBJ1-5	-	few	TGCGCCAGCAGCCCGGTCCCCGGGGTGGGACAGCCCCAGCATTTT	CASSPVPGVGQPQHF
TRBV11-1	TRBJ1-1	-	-	TGTGCCAGCAGCTGGGAGGGGCGTTTGAACACTGAAGCTTTCTTT	CASSWEGRLNTEAFF
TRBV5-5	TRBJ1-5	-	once	TGTGCCAGCAGCTTGGGAGGAACGGATAGCAATCAGCCCCAGCATTTT	CASSLGGTDSNQPQHF
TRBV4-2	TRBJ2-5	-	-	TGTGCCAGCAGCCAAGATCGCGGGATCGGAGAGACCCAGTACTTC	CASSQDRGIGETQYF
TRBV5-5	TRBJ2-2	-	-	TGTGCCAGCAGCTCCAGGGGCCTGACCACCGGGGAGCTGTTTTTT	CASSSRGLTTGELFF
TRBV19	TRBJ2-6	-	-	TGTGCCAGTAGTATAGCGGAGGGGGCTTCAGCTGGGGCCAACGTCCTGACTTTC	CASSIAEGASAGANVLTF
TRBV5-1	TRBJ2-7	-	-	TGCGCCAGCAGCCCACTCCGGGGCTACGAGCAGTACTTC	CASSPLRGYEQYF
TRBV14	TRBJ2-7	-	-	TGTGCCAGCAGCCACAAACCCGGCTACGAGCAGTACTTC	CASSHKPGYEQYF
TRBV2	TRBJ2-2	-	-	TGTGCCAGCAGAGTGTCGAGGAACACCGGGGAGCTGTTTTTT	CASRVSRNTGELFF
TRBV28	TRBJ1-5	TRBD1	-	TGTGCCAGCAGTCGGGACAGGGTCAATCAGCCCCAGCATTTT	CASSRDRVNQPQHF
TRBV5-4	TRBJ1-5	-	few	TGTGCCAGCAGCTTGGCCGGGAGTTCGGGGCCCCAGCATTTT	CASSLAGSSGPQHF
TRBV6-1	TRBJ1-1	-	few	TGTGCCAGCAGTGAACTTGGAGGGATCACTGAAGCTTTCTTT	CASSELGGITEAFF
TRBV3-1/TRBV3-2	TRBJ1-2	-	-	TGTGCCAGCAGCCCGCTGGGTGGCCGGGATGGCTACACCTTC	CASSPLGGRDGYTF
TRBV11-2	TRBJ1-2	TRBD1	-	TGTGCCAGCAGCTTCGGGACAGGGTCTAACTATGGCTACACCTTC	CASSFGTGSNYGYTF
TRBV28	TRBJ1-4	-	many	TGTGCCACCTTTGGGGCGACTAATGAAAAACTGTTTTTT	CATFGATNEKLFF
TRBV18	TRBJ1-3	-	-	TGTGCCAGCTCACCAGAGGAGCACACCATATATTTT	CASSPEEHTIYF
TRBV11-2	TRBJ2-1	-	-	TGTGCCAGCAGCTTCCTCCTGGGGGGAGAGGGCAATGAGCAGTTCTTC	CASSFLLGGEGNEQFF
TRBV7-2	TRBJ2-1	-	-	TGTGCCAGCAGCTTAGGGGCCTCCAATGAGCAGTTCTTC	CASSLGASNEQFF
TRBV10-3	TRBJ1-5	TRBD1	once	TGTGCCATCAGTCCGACAGGGGTCAATCAGCCCCAGCATTTT	CAISPTGVNQPQHF
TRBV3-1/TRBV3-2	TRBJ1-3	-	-	TGTGCCAGCAGCCCGATAGGGAGTTCTGGAAACACCATATATTTT	CASSPIGSSGNTIYF
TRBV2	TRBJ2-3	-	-	TGTGCCAGAACCGCGGGTACGGATACGCAGTATTTT	CARTAGTDTQYF
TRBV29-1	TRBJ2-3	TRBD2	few	TGCAGCGTTGCTGGGACTACCATATCAGATACGCAGTATTTT	CSVAGTTISDTQYF